These 10 T cell receptor beta chains originate from one sample sequenced in a study of shared clonotypes between healthy human individuals. Naive CD8 isolation took CD45RO-negative cells positively selected for CCR7 and excluded terminally differentiated effector memory CD45RA+ cells. Assay used: immunoSEQ multiplex PCR; TCRdb lists only in-frame clones, some missing. The sample includes around 2,000,000 clones, around 96% of them seen just once. Material: naive CD8+ T cells sorted from blood. The receptors come from a man aged 18 to 29 in good health.

The chain has TRBV5-4 and TRBJ2-5, with 11 bases that match TRBD2. Germline V gene sequence: CDR1 SGHNT, CDR2 YYREEE (reference sequence). The CDR3 contains 15 residues. The ends lost 3 bases at V and 5 bases at J; junction bases unmatched: 6. CDR3 DNA: TGTGCCAGCAGCTCCTCCCGGACTAGCGGGGAGACCCAGTACTTC. Protein sequence: CASSSSRTSGETQYF.

V usage is TRBV5-6 and J usage is TRBJ1-1; D gene unclear. V was pared by 3 bases and J by 5 bases, with 11 bases between. Looked up from germline, CDR1 is SGHDT and CDR2 is YYEEEE. The CDR3 is 13 amino acids. The CDR3 loop reads CASSSSEVTEAFF. In nucleotides, the CDR3 is TGTGCCAGCAGCTCCTCGGAGGTAACTGAAGCTTTCTTT.

V usage is TRBV28 and J usage is TRBJ2-7; D remains unclear. Germline loops: CDR1 MDHEN, CDR2 SYDVKM. The CDR3 has 16 residues. V was clipped by 5 bases and J by 1 base, with 18 bases between them. The CDR3 DNA reads as TGTGCCAGCAGTCCTTCGGCAGCCGTTGGTTCCTACGAGCAGTACTTC. Translation: CASSPSAAVGSYEQYF.

The chain joins TRBV5-4 to TRBJ2-7; perhaps TRBD2 as D (6 bases). The germline V gene encodes CDR1 SGHNT and CDR2 YYREEE (reference sequence). There are 14 residues in the CDR3. V lost 4 bases and J 0 bases, leaving 11 bases between the germline ends. CDR3 amino acids: CASSRPGVSYEQYF. The CDR3 DNA follows: TGTGCCAGCAGCCGGCCGGGGGTCTCCTACGAGCAGTACTTC.

This clone was seen only once. The CDR3 sequence: CASGFTGGRNIQYF. CDR3 bases: TGTGCCAGCGGATTCACGGGCGGGAGAAACATTCAGTACTTC. The chain employs TRBV27 and TRBJ2-4, with 7 bases fitting TRBD2. Germline loops: CDR1 MNHEY, CDR2 SMNVEV (reference sequence). CDR3 length equals 14 residues. Unmatched junction bases numbered 10, after V lost 8 bases and J lost 6 bases.

The V and J genes are TRBV6-1 and TRBJ1-1, with D unresolved. V gave up 6 bases and J gave up 5 bases, with 16 bases separating them. Germline CDR1 is MNHNS and CDR2 is SASEGT. The CDR3 extends over 14 amino acids. CDR3 sequence reads: CASSPEWGMTEAFF. The DNA of the CDR3 is TGTGCCAGCAGCCCAGAATGGGGTATGACTGAAGCTTTCTTT.

The genes are TRBV7-9 and TRBJ2-7, with D possibly being TRBD2 (5 bases). V was trimmed by 2 bases and J by 0 bases, leaving 11 bases between them. This CDR3 has 15 amino acids. CDR1 is SEHNR, CDR2 FQNEAQ, per germline (reference sequence). The CDR3 DNA reads as TGTGCCAGCAGCTTAAGCAGTGAGGGCTCCTACGAGCAGTACTTC. Amino acid sequence: CASSLSSEGSYEQYF. Supplemented by reference TRBV7-9 and TRBJ2-7, the full variable domain reads DTGVSQNPRHKITKRGQNVTFRCDPISEHNRLYWYRQTLGQGPEFLTYFQNEAQLEKSRLLSDRFSAERPKGSFSTLEIQRTEQGDSAMYLCASSLSSEGSYEQYFGPGTRLTVT.

This rearrangement joins TRBV6-1 to TRBJ2-7; D uncertain. The CDR3 has 15 amino acids. V was trimmed by 1 base and J by 2 bases, leaving 12 bases between them. Germline-derived CDR1 and CDR2 are MNHNS and SASEGT. CDR3 residues: CASSEGYSTPYEQYF. DNA of the CDR3: TGTGCCAGCAGTGAAGGGTACAGTACACCCTACGAGCAGTACTTC.

The J gene is TRBJ2-1, the V gene TRBV30; D is unclear. The length of the CDR3 is 14 residues. Trimming cost V 3 bases and J 5 bases, with 14 bases left between them. Germline-derived CDR1 and CDR2 are GTSNPN and SVGIG (reference sequence). The CDR3 is CAWSLGMWDNEQFF. CDR3 DNA sequence: TGTGCCTGGAGCCTTGGGATGTGGGACAATGAGCAGTTCTTC.

This clone occurred once. Other DNA variants within this sample encode the same CDR3. The genes are TRBV6-1 and TRBJ2-7, with TRBD2 identical over 7 bases. Germline V lookup: CDR1 MNHNS, CDR2 SASEGT. V shed 2 bases, J shed 3 bases, and the junction held 1 base outside the gene matches. The CDR3 runs 13 residues. CDR3 sequence: CASSEPGGYEQYF. The CDR3, as DNA: TGTGCCAGCAGTGAACCGGGGGGCTACGAGCAGTACTTC.